This TCR beta chain was sequenced during a study of CD8 T cells in ankylosing spondylitis. Whole-study findings and limits: Existing reports had already noted some motif variants in reactive arthritis synovial fluid and blood. Blood of patients with ankylosing spondylitis appeared to be characterized by a TCR beta motif of several highly homologous variants. Disease-linked clones displayed a CD8+ phenotype and appeared relatively rarely in peripheral blood.

This CDR3 has 13 residues. In germline, CDR1 is DFQATT, CDR2 SNEGSKA (reference sequence). V gave up 3 bases and J gave up 2 bases, with 10 bases separating them. Generation of TCR beta libraries employed quantitative 5'-RACE incorporating molecular barcodes. TCRdb analysed the 5' RACE reads with MiXCR anew, one entry per CDR3 protein. Of roughly 86,000 distinct CDR3 sequences listed, approximately 9% are singletons. This clonotype has at least ten counts. Its antigen remains unidentified. This TCR derives from a male donor with ankylosing spondylitis or in good health (not recorded which). Sequenced material: blood, either unsorted or a sorted T cell fraction (not recorded which). V usage is TRBV20-1 and J usage is TRBJ1-2; D unclear. CDR3 coding DNA: TGCAGTGCTAGGCGGACGGAAAACTATGGCTACACCTTC. This codes for CSARRTENYGYTF.